The rows below give T cell receptor beta chains drawn from one sample of a study of T cell responses to AZD1222 COVID-19 vaccine. The assay was immunoSEQ multiplex PCR, and TCRdb's table has in-frame clones only and misses some. The top ten clones hold roughly 7% of a sample with tens of thousands of clones, less than 90% of them seen once. The sample consisted of peripheral blood, taken on day 0 of AZD1222 vaccination. These receptors originate from an adult in good health. The CDR3 runs from the conserved cysteine through the conserved F or W. A D gene is named only where the DNA matches it firmly. Not every row has a clone size; where given, it reads once, few, many or a size class.

abundance,d_gene,j_gene,v_gene,CDR3nt,CDR3aa
-,TRBD1,TRBJ1-2,TRBV7-2,TGTGCCAGCAGCTTAACAGGGGACTATGGCTACACCTTC,CASSLTGDYGYTF
once,-,TRBJ2-7,TRBV6-1,TGTGCCAGCAGTGAGAAGAACTCGCCGTCCGAGCAGTACTTC,CASSEKNSPSEQYF
-,TRBD2,TRBJ2-7,TRBV28,TGTGCCAGCAGTCCCGGATGGGGGGGAGAAGAGCAGTACTTC,CASSPGWGGEEQYF
-,-,TRBJ2-2,TRBV12-5,TGTGCTAGTGGTTTGGTAAGGGGACTTGGAGGGGAGCTGTTTTTT,CASGLVRGLGGELFF
once,TRBD2,TRBJ2-7,TRBV24-1,TGTGCCACCAGTGATTTTAGCGGGGGCGAGCAGTACTTC,CATSDFSGGEQYF
-,TRBD1,TRBJ2-3,TRBV10-2,TGCGCCAGCTCCCTTACAGGGGAAGTAAAGTATTTT,CASSLTGEVKYF
-,-,TRBJ1-1,TRBV19,TGTGCCAGTAGTTCGAGGGGAGACACTGAAGCTTTCTTT,CASSSRGDTEAFF
-,TRBD1,TRBJ2-1,TRBV7-9,TGTGCCAGCAGCTCGACAGGGCTCCACAATGAGCAGTTCTTC,CASSSTGLHNEQFF
-,-,TRBJ2-3,TRBV27,TGTGCCAGCAGTTTTCAGGGTACGCAGTATTTT,CASSFQGTQYF
-,TRBD1,TRBJ1-1,TRBV5-1,TGCGCCAGCAGCTTACAGGGGCCGGGCACTGAAGCTTTCTTT,CASSLQGPGTEAFF
-,TRBD2,TRBJ2-1,TRBV24-1,TGTGCCACCAGTACTAAAGCTTGGACTAGCGGGAGTAATGAGCAGTTCTTC,CATSTKAWTSGSNEQFF
-,-,TRBJ2-6,TRBV27,TGTGCCAGCATGGACGCCTCTGGGGCCAACGTCCTGACTTTC,CASMDASGANVLTF
-,-,TRBJ1-5,TRBV20-1,TGCAGTGCTAGTGACGGCAGGGCTCAGGAGAGGGCCCCCCAGCATTTT,CSASDGRAQERAPQHF
-,TRBD1,TRBJ2-6,TRBV4-3,TGCGCCAGCAGCCAAGATTGGAGGCAGGGGGCCTTCGCTGGTGGGGCCAACGTCCTGACTTTC,CASSQDWRQGAFAGGANVLTF
-,-,TRBJ1-1,TRBV19,TGTGCCAGTAGGGCCAACATGAACACTGAAGCTTTCTTT,CASRANMNTEAFF
-,-,TRBJ2-7,TRBV11-2,TGTGCCAGCAGCCTGACGGGGCGGGATGGATACGAGCAGTACTTC,CASSLTGRDGYEQYF
-,-,TRBJ2-6,TRBV6-4,TGTGCCAGCAGTGAGGGACAACTCTCTGGGGCCAACGTCCTGACTTTC,CASSEGQLSGANVLTF
-,-,TRBJ1-6,TRBV21-1,TGTGCTAAACGACAGGGAGGGTCACCCCTCCACTTT,CAKRQGGSPLHF
-,-,TRBJ2-7,TRBV18,TGTGCCAGCTCACCACGGGACACCTACGAGCAGTACTTC,CASSPRDTYEQYF
-,-,TRBJ2-1,TRBV28,TGTGCCAGCAGCAGGGACTCCAGCTCCTACAATGAGCAGTTCTTC,CASSRDSSSYNEQFF
-,-,TRBJ1-1,TRBV11-2,TGTGCCAGCAGCCTCCGGGACCTTAACACTGAAGCTTTCTTT,CASSLRDLNTEAFF
-,-,TRBJ2-1,TRBV6-6,TGTGCCAGCTGTCTACGGGGTGGGCAGGGAATTAGCAATGAGCAGTTCTTC,CASCLRGGQGISNEQFF
once,TRBD1,TRBJ1-2,TRBV7-9,TGTGCCAGCAGCCGAGACAGGGCAGGAGGCTACACCTTC,CASSRDRAGGYTF
-,TRBD1,TRBJ2-1,TRBV7-3,TGTGCCAGCAGCTCCCCGGACAGGGGGCTCTACAATGAGCAGTTCTTC,CASSSPDRGLYNEQFF
-,TRBD2,TRBJ2-7,TRBV7-2,TGTGCCAGCAGCTCCCGGGGCGGGGGACTGATCTCCTACGAGCAGTACTTC,CASSSRGGGLISYEQYF
once,-,TRBJ1-3,TRBV5-7,TGTGCCAGCAGGCCCCTTCGGACAGACTCTGGAAACACCATATATTTT,CASRPLRTDSGNTIYF
-,-,TRBJ2-5,TRBV2,TGTGCCGGAGACGTGGAGGGAATCATGACCCAGTACTTC,CAGDVEGIMTQYF
-,TRBD1,TRBJ1-2,TRBV11-3,TGTGCCAGCAGAAAAACAGGGGGCGCCGGCTACACCTTC,CASRKTGGAGYTF
-,-,TRBJ2-1,TRBV14,TGTGCCAGCAGCCAAGTGGGTAGGTACAACTCCTACAATGAGCAGTTCTTC,CASSQVGRYNSYNEQFF
-,-,TRBJ1-5,TRBV2,TGTGCCAGCAGATGGAGCAATCAGCCCCAGCATTTT,CASRWSNQPQHF
-,-,TRBJ2-3,TRBV18,TGTGCCAGCTCACCCGGACAATCTAGCACAGATACGCAGTATTTT,CASSPGQSSTDTQYF
-,-,TRBJ2-1,TRBV6-5,TGTGCCAGCAGTCCGGGGAGTAGCGGCTACAATGAGCAGTTCTTC,CASSPGSSGYNEQFF
-,TRBD1,TRBJ1-4,TRBV15,TGTGCCACCAGCATAGACAGGGGGCTAAAAAAACTGTTTTTT,CATSIDRGLKKLFF
once,TRBD2,TRBJ2-1,TRBV2,TGTGCCAGCAGGGTGTCAGCGGGAGGTCATGAGCAGTTCTTC,CASRVSAGGHEQFF
-,-,TRBJ1-1,TRBV9,TGTGCCAGCAGCGTAGAGGTGAACACTGAAGCTTTCTTT,CASSVEVNTEAFF
-,TRBD1,TRBJ1-2,TRBV27,TGTGCCAGCCGAGACAGGGGGCAGGACTATGGCTACACCTTC,CASRDRGQDYGYTF
-,-,TRBJ2-7,TRBV7-3,TGTGCCAGCAGCCCAGGGCAGGGGAGGTACGAGCAGTACTTC,CASSPGQGRYEQYF
-,TRBD1,TRBJ2-5,TRBV5-1,TGCGCCAGCAGCCGGGACAGGCAAGAGACCCAGTACTTC,CASSRDRQETQYF
-,TRBD1,TRBJ1-2,TRBV7-9,TGTGCCAGCAGCTCGGACAGGGGTTTCTATGGCTACACCTTC,CASSSDRGFYGYTF
-,-,TRBJ2-1,TRBV12-3/TRBV12-4,TGTGCCAGCAGTCCCCGGCGGGATGAGCAGTTCTTC,CASSPRRDEQFF
-,TRBD1,TRBJ1-1,TRBV10-3,TGTGCCATCTCGCAGGGGGGAGGGAATGAAGCTTTCTTT,CAISQGGGNEAFF
-,-,TRBJ2-3,TRBV15,TGTGCCACCAGCACCGGTCGGGAGCAGGGGGATACGCAGTATTTT,CATSTGREQGDTQYF
-,TRBD1,TRBJ1-1,TRBV18,TGTGCCAGCTCAACGACAGGGAGCGAAGCTTTCTTT,CASSTTGSEAFF
-,-,TRBJ1-2,TRBV6-5,TGTGCCACCAGACCGGGCTATGGCTACACCTTC,CATRPGYGYTF
-,-,TRBJ2-7,TRBV20-1,TGCAGTGCTAGAGTCCCAGATGGGCAGTACTTC,CSARVPDGQYF
-,TRBD2,TRBJ2-7,TRBV2,TGTGCCAGCAGTGAGCGACTAGCCTCTTTCGAGCAGTACTTC,CASSERLASFEQYF
-,TRBD1,TRBJ1-2,TRBV29-1,TGCAGCGTGTCAGGGGGCAATAACTATGGCTACACCTTC,CSVSGGNNYGYTF
few,-,TRBJ1-6,TRBV28,TGTGCCAGCAGTTCGGCAAGCAAAGTTAATTCACCCCTCCACTTT,CASSSASKVNSPLHF